These 8 T cell receptor beta chains originate from one sample sequenced in a study of blood T cell repertoires in COVID-19. Produced via immunoSEQ multiplex PCR; TCRdb's table is partial and in-frame only. The data show roughly 130,000 clones, with more than 90% seen just once and around 4.6% held by the top ten. Sequenced sample: peripheral blood. These receptors originate from a man aged 55 to 70 with COVID-19, enrolled during active disease.

This sequence joins TRBV29-1 and TRBJ1-1, with unresolved D. This CDR3 has 10 amino acids. Germline V gene data show CDR1 as SQVTM and CDR2 as ANQGSEA. Trimming took 4 bases from V and 7 from J, leaving 7 bases between them. Here the CDR3 reads CSVVSNEAFF. The DNA of the CDR3 is TGCAGCGTTGTTAGTAATGAAGCTTTCTTT.

This clone appeared a few times. The rearrangement uses TRBV5-1 and TRBJ2-1; 9 bases map to TRBD1. The J segment lost 8 bases and the V segment lost 4 bases, leaving 7 bases of the junction unmatched. The length of the CDR3 is 14 residues. Germline V CDR1 and CDR2: SGHRS, YFSETQ. The CDR3 is CASSDLTGGDEQFF. The CDR3 DNA is TGCGCCAGCAGCGACCTGACAGGGGGGGATGAGCAGTTCTTC.

This clone has only one observation. The chain carries TRBV3-1 (or the pseudogene TRBV3-2) and TRBJ2-1, with D maybe TRBD1 (5 bases). The germline V and J ends were trimmed by 2 bases and 4 bases, with 15 bases remaining between them. From germline, CDR1 is LGHDT and CDR2 YNNKEL (reference sequence). The CDR3 runs 16 residues. The CDR3 DNA reads TGTGCCAGCAGCCAAACAGGACCTAGGTTATACAATGAGCAGTTCTTC. It yields the protein CASSQTGPRLYNEQFF.

This clone was observed a handful of times. This chain links TRBV18 with TRBJ1-1; 7 nucleotides align to TRBD1. Germline V CDR1 and CDR2: KGHSH, LQKENI. The V gene end was trimmed by 6 bases and the J gene end by 4 bases; junction bases not matched to a gene: 11. This CDR3 has 15 amino acids. The DNA of the CDR3 is TGTGCCAGCTCCCTAACAGGGGCGAGAGGCACTGAAGCTTTCTTT. Translation: CASSLTGARGTEAFF.

The chain is built from TRBV6-5 and TRBJ2-1; 10 nucleotides line up with TRBD1. The CDR3 contains 15 residues. J lost 6 bases, V lost 4 bases, and 6 bases had no gene match. Germline CDR1 MNHEY, CDR2 SVGAGI. CDR3 DNA sequence: TGTGCCAGCAGTTCTCGACAGGGGGCAGTCAATGAGCAGTTCTTC. Translation: CASSSRQGAVNEQFF.

This chain links TRBV27 with TRBJ2-2; D is possibly TRBD2 (7 bases). This CDR3 contains 17 residues. The V gene's germline CDR1 is MNHEY and CDR2 SMNVEV (reference sequence). The germline V and J ends were trimmed by 2 bases and 10 bases, with 23 bases remaining between them. For the CDR3, the DNA is TGTGCCAGCAGTTTACGAGTGGGGGGGGCAGTCCTCGCGGAGCTGTTTTTT. Protein sequence: CASSLRVGGAVLAELFF.

This clone appeared once. CDR3 nucleotides: TGTGCCAGTGGCCGGGGGGGGAACACTGAAGCTTTCTTT. Its protein is CASGRGGNTEAFF. The V gene is TRBV19, the J gene TRBJ1-1; D perhaps matches TRBD1 (5 bases). This CDR3 has 13 residues. Germline V lookup: CDR1 LNHDA, CDR2 SQIVND (reference sequence). Trimming removed 8 bases from V and 1 base from J, with 11 bases in between.

The CDR3 loop is CASSEARGQVLNEKLFF. For the CDR3, the DNA is TGTGCCAGCAGTGAAGCCCGGGGACAGGTACTAAATGAAAAACTGTTTTTT. This chain joins TRBV6-1 and TRBJ1-4; TRBD1 agrees at 8 bases. The germline CDR1 and CDR2 sequences are MNHNS and SASEGT. The ends lost 0 bases at V and 5 bases at J; junction bases unmatched: 8. The CDR3 runs to 17 residues.